These 9 T cell receptor beta chains came from one sample sequenced in a study of blood T cell repertoires in COVID-19. Sequencing used immunoSEQ multiplex PCR; TCRdb keeps in-frame clones, though not all of them. The table has fewer than 300,000 clones, over 65% seen once; the top ten hold 3% to 3.5%. The sequenced sample consisted of peripheral blood. The origin of the receptors is an elderly woman with acute or convalescent COVID-19.

The CDR3 here is CASSPSGGVYGYTF. CDR3 coding DNA: TGTGCCAGCAGCCCTTCAGGGGGCGTCTATGGCTACACCTTC. The chain recombines TRBV3-1 (or the pseudogene TRBV3-2) with TRBJ1-2, with TRBD1 identical over 8 bases. With 4 bases clipped from V and 4 bases from J, the junction kept 5 bases outside the gene matches. This CDR3 is built from 14 residues. Germline CDR1 is LGHDT and CDR2 is YNNKEL (reference sequence).

This clone was found once. The chain employs TRBV7-8 and TRBJ2-1, with 11 nucleotides matching TRBD2. CDR1 is SGHVS and CDR2 is FQNEAQ in the germline V gene. This CDR3 spans 18 amino acids. V was pared by 1 base and J by 4 bases, with 9 bases of the junction left unmatched. The CDR3 here is CASSLGGTSGGSYNEQFF. DNA of the CDR3: TGTGCCAGCAGCTTAGGAGGAACTAGCGGGGGTTCTTACAATGAGCAGTTCTTC. The complete variable domain, with remaining parts taken from reference TRBV7-8 and TRBJ2-1, reads GAGVSQSPRYKVAKRGQDVALRCDPISGHVSLFWYQQALGQGPEFLTYFQNEAQLDKSGLPSDRFFAERPEGSVSTLKIQRTQQEDSAVYLCASSLGGTSGGSYNEQFFGPGTRLTVL.

This rearrangement joins TRBV5-1 to TRBJ1-2, with 7 bases that match TRBD1. The junction had 14 bases not matched to a gene; V was cut back by 0 bases and J by 0 bases. The germline gives CDR1 SGHRS, CDR2 YFSETQ. The CDR3 sequence is 19 residues long. In nucleotides, the CDR3 is TGCGCCAGCAGCTTGGCCGACCCTTCCCGACAGGGCGCTAACTATGGCTACACCTTC. Protein product: CASSLADPSRQGANYGYTF.

This clone has just one count. The V call is TRBV2, the J call TRBJ1-1; D gene unclear. Germline CDR1 and CDR2: SNHLY and FYNNEI. The CDR3 length is 14 residues. V lost 2 bases, J lost 1 base, and 8 bases lay in between. The CDR3 is CASSENGGNTEAFF. The CDR3 region has the DNA TGTGCCAGCAGTGAAAACGGCGGGAACACTGAAGCTTTCTTT. The full variable domain, rest sourced from reference TRBV2 and TRBJ1-1, is EPEVTQTPSHQVTQMGQEVILRCVPISNHLYFYWYRQILGQKVEFLVSFYNNEISEKSEIFDDQFSVERPDGSNFTLKIRSTKLEDSAMYFCASSENGGNTEAFFGQGTRLTVV.

There are a few counts of this clone. The rearrangement links TRBV28 to TRBJ1-5, with D unresolved. Trimming cost V 2 bases and J 10 bases, with 15 bases left between them. CDR1 MDHEN and CDR2 SYDVKM come from the germline V gene. CDR3 length: 14 residues. The chain's CDR3 is CASSLNPDQHPQHF. The CDR3 DNA follows: TGTGCCAGCAGTTTAAACCCCGATCAACATCCCCAGCATTTT.

This chain connects TRBV6-2 or TRBV6-3 to TRBJ2-1; D not certain. V was clipped by 6 bases and J by 4 bases, with 16 bases between them. Germline lookup yields CDR1 MNHEY and CDR2 SVGEGT. The CDR3 is made up of 15 amino acids. CDR3 DNA: TGTGCCAGCAGCTCCGCGGCCCGTAGATACAATGAGCAGTTCTTC. Protein: CASSSAARRYNEQFF.

This chain uses TRBV9 with TRBJ1-2; 10 bases map to TRBD1. Germline V CDR1 and CDR2: SGDLS, YYNGEE. This CDR3 contains 14 residues. V was clipped by 4 bases and J by 4 bases; unmatched bases: 4. The CDR3 DNA sequence: TGTGCCAGCAGCCCAGGGGACAGGGGCTATGGCTACACCTTC. Amino acid sequence: CASSPGDRGYGYTF.

The chain has TRBV19 and TRBJ2-7, with TRBD1 identical over 10 bases. The CDR3 consists of 15 residues. Trimming took 9 bases from V and 5 from J; bases not matched to a gene: 13. Germline V lookup: CDR1 LNHDA, CDR2 SQIVND (reference sequence). CDR3 coding DNA: TGTGCCAGGCCGGGACAGGGGAGCCCTAGGGACGAGCAGTACTTC. Translating gives CARPGQGSPRDEQYF.

The chain couples TRBV25-1 to TRBJ1-1; D might be TRBD1 (5 bases). The CDR3 totals 14 residues. V lost 7 bases and J lost 11, with 23 bases in between. The germline V gene has CDR1 MGHDK and CDR2 SYGVNS. The CDR3 coding sequence is TGTGCCAGCACCTCCTCCCGGGACTCCCTAAGGGCTTTCTTT. Its translation: CASTSSRDSLRAFF.